Described below is a single T cell receptor beta chain sequence and its context. The data are from a study of blood T cell repertoires in COVID-19. Study background: COVID-19 samples collected from the United States, Italy and Spain covered acute and convalescent phases.

Assay: immunoSEQ multiplex PCR; the TCRdb copy retains only in-frame clones and omits some. The sample includes under 250,000 clones, about 88% of them seen just once. There are 16 residues in the CDR3. Germline assignment: CDR1 MNHEY and CDR2 SMNVEV (reference sequence). The V segment lost 2 bases and the J segment 7 bases; nucleotides outside the gene matches: 7. Recruited during active infection, patients (from Seattle) were subsequently followed longitudinally. V is TRBV27 and J is TRBJ2-4; 11 positions match TRBD2. The source is a man in his fifties or sixties with COVID-19, enrolled during active disease. Input material: peripheral blood. The CDR3 coding sequence is TGTGCCAGCAGTTTAAGATTAGCGGGGGGGCCTAACATTCAGTACTTC. Translating gives CASSLRLAGGPNIQYF.